The 10 T cell receptor beta chains in this list originate from one sample, sequenced in a study of blood T cells in healthy people across ages. Primers used in a second PCR of roughly 7 to 11 cycles were a sample-barcoded 5' primer and a J-beta primer mix. TCRdb re-called the 5' RACE reads through MiXCR, storing one row per CDR3 protein. This table has 2 million or so distinct CDR3 sequences, 49% appearing once. Sequences were obtained from blood. The receptors here all came from a woman aged 40 to 50 in good health.

This clonotype showed up just a few times. This chain connects TRBV29-1 to TRBJ2-7; D not resolved. Per germline, CDR1 SQVTM and CDR2 ANQGSEA. This CDR3 contains 14 residues. V gave up 4 bases and J gave up 0 bases, with 13 bases separating them. The CDR3 DNA reads TGCAGCGTTGGGATGTCGCTGGGCTCCTACGAGCAGTACTTC. As protein: CSVGMSLGSYEQYF.

The rearrangement links TRBV6-5 to TRBJ2-3; 7 nucleotides line up with TRBD2. CDR3 length equals 18 residues. The junction had 15 bases not matched to a gene; V was cut back by 5 bases and J by 1 base. Germline V CDR1 and CDR2: MNHEY, SVGAGI. The CDR3 nucleotides are TGTGCCAGCAGTACTTACGGGCTAGCGGAACTAGGCACAGATACGCAGTATTTT. Amino acid sequence: CASSTYGLAELGTDTQYF.

The rearrangement joins TRBV10-3 to TRBJ1-1; a possible D gene is TRBD1 (5 bases). Germline V gene lookup returns CDR1 ENHRY and CDR2 SYGVKD. Trimming shortened V by 10 bases and J by 1 base, and 10 bases separated the two germline ends. This CDR3 region has 12 residues. The CDR3 sequence: CATGTSNTEAFF. The CDR3 DNA is TGTGCCACCGGGACCTCGAACACTGAAGCTTTCTTT.

V usage is TRBV4-1 and J usage is TRBJ2-3; D is perhaps TRBD1 (5 bases). This CDR3 has 15 amino acids. CDR1 MGHRA and CDR2 YSYEKL come from the germline V gene. V lost 0 bases, J lost 2 bases, and 9 bases lay in between. The CDR3 coding sequence is TGCGCCAGCAGCCAAGATAGGGGTAACACAGATACGCAGTATTTT. This gives the protein CASSQDRGNTDTQYF.

In this sample, this clonotype turned up a few times. The V gene is TRBV25-1, the J gene TRBJ2-3; a weak D match, TRBD1 (6 bases). The germline CDR1 and CDR2 sequences are MGHDK and SYGVNS. This CDR3 region has 16 residues. Trimming took off 4 bases at V and 4 bases at J, with 18 bases between the two ends. The CDR3, as DNA: TGTGCCAGCAGTGTAAGCAGGGGAGTAAGTGCAGATACGCAGTATTTT. Protein: CASSVSRGVSADTQYF.

The chain combines TRBV4-3 with TRBJ1-2, with D perhaps matching TRBD1 (6 bases). Germline values: CDR1 LGHNA, CDR2 YSLEER. V was trimmed by 0 bases and J by 4 bases, leaving 12 bases between them. The CDR3 loop spans 15 amino acids. CDR3: CASSQDGQLPYGYTF. CDR3 nucleotide sequence: TGCGCCAGCAGCCAAGATGGACAGTTACCCTATGGCTACACCTTC.

This clonotype has a handful of counts. The rearrangement links TRBV4-2 to TRBJ2-3; D possibly matches TRBD1 or TRBD2 (7 bases each). The CDR3 length is 17 residues. The germline V and J ends were trimmed by 1 base and 2 bases, with 16 bases remaining between them. The germline V gene has CDR1 LGHNA and CDR2 YNFKEQ. The CDR3 DNA reads as TGTGCCAGCAGCCAAGCTCCAGGGGGGGGGCTCACAGATACGCAGTATTTT. It codes for CASSQAPGGGLTDTQYF.

This clonotype was counted a few times. A much larger clone differs by one base, so this may be a read error. V gene TRBV7-6 combines with J gene TRBJ2-5; D not resolved. Trimming removed 1 base from V and 1 base from J, with 7 bases in between. Germline CDR1 and CDR2: SGHVS and FNYEAQ. CDR3 length equals 14 residues. The CDR3 here is CASSLGRFQETQYF. Here the CDR3 DNA reads TGTGCCAGCAGCTTAGGACGGTTCCAAGAGACCCAGTACTTC.

This clonotype has only one observation. The CDR3 here is CASNSTRGQSLAKNIQYF. In DNA, the CDR3 is TGTGCCAGCAATTCTACCAGGGGACAGAGCTTAGCCAAAAACATTCAGTACTTC. The chain joins TRBV6-5 to TRBJ2-4; 7 nucleotides match TRBD1. Losses at the gene ends were 7 bases for V and 0 bases for J; bases not matched to a gene: 15. CDR1 MNHEY and CDR2 SVGAGI come from the germline V gene. This CDR3 is built from 18 residues.

V gene TRBV14 combines with J gene TRBJ2-1; D is unresolved. CDR1 SGHDN and CDR2 FVKESK come from the germline V gene. The germline V and J ends were trimmed by 2 bases and 5 bases, with 10 bases remaining between them. The length of the CDR3 is 14 residues. The CDR3: CASSQTIPHNEQFF. The CDR3 nucleotides are TGTGCCAGCAGCCAAACAATACCCCACAATGAGCAGTTCTTC.